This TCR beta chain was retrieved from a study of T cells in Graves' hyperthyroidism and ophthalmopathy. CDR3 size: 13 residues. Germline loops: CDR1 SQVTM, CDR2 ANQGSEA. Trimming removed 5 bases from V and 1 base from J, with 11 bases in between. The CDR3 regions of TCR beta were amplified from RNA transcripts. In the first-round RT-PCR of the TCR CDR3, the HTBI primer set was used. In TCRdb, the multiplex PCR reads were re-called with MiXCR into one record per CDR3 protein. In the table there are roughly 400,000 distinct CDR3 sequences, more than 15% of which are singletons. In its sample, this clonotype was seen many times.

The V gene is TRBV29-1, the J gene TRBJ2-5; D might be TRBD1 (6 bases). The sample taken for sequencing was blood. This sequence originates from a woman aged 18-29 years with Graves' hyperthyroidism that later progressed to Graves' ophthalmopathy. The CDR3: CSVQTGSQETQYF. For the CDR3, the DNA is TGCAGCGTTCAGACAGGCTCCCAAGAGACCCAGTACTTC. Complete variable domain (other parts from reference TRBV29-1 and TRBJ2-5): SAVISQKPSRDICQRGTSLTIQCQVDSQVTMMFWYRQQPGQSLTLIATANQGSEATYESGFVIDKFPISRPNLTFSTLTVSNMSPEDSSIYLCSVQTGSQETQYFGPGTRLLVL.